These 31 T cell receptor beta chains were all obtained from the same sample, sequenced in a study of T cell responses to AZD1222 COVID-19 vaccine. Produced via immunoSEQ multiplex PCR; TCRdb's table is partial and in-frame only. The sample yields 160,000 or so clones, approximately 90% seen once. The specimen comprised peripheral blood, sampled on day 0 of AZD1222 vaccination. The source is an adult in good health.

This chain links TRBV7-3 with TRBJ2-1; 10 bases map to TRBD1. After removal of 1 base from V and 6 bases from J, the junction contained 12 bases not matched to a gene. The germline V gene encodes CDR1 SGHTA and CDR2 FQGTGA. This CDR3 spans 18 amino acids. Here the CDR3 DNA reads TGTGCCAGCAGCTTAAGAGGTTCAGGGACAGGGGTGGCCAATGAGCAGTTCTTC. This codes for CASSLRGSGTGVANEQFF.

The chain uses TRBV28 and TRBJ2-7, with D unresolved. V gave up 6 bases and J gave up 2 bases, with 20 bases separating them. The CDR3 is 16 amino acids. Germline V gene sequence: CDR1 MDHEN, CDR2 SYDVKM. The CDR3 protein is CASSRFLRMAPYEQYF. The CDR3 region has the DNA TGTGCCAGCAGCCGCTTCCTGCGGATGGCTCCCTACGAGCAGTACTTC.

The chain joins TRBV9 to TRBJ1-2; D is unclear. The germline CDR1 and CDR2 sequences are SGDLS and YYNGEE. The CDR3 extends over 12 amino acids. V was pared by 2 bases and J by 9 bases, with 11 bases between. This CDR3 reads CASSVTGRSYTF. The CDR3 nucleotides read TGTGCCAGCAGCGTGACGGGCAGAAGCTACACCTTC.

CDR3 in amino acids: CASSPSWEKQYF. Written as DNA, the CDR3 is TGTGCCAGCAGCCCTTCCTGGGAGAAGCAGTACTTC. This chain uses TRBV3-1 (or the pseudogene TRBV3-2) with TRBJ2-7, with a weak D call TRBD2 (5 bases). The V and J ends lost 4 bases and 8 bases respectively, with 12 bases between them. This CDR3 spans 12 amino acids. Germline V gene sequence: CDR1 LGHDT, CDR2 YNNKEL (reference sequence).

The chain carries TRBV27 and TRBJ2-7, with D tentatively TRBD2 (6 bases). The CDR3 is made up of 14 amino acids. With 2 bases removed from V and 5 bases from J, the gap between germline ends came to 13 bases. The germline V gene encodes CDR1 MNHEY and CDR2 SMNVEV (reference sequence). CDR3 protein: CASSLVEGTNEQYF. CDR3 DNA: TGTGCCAGCAGTTTAGTGGAGGGCACTAACGAGCAGTACTTC.

The chain links TRBV5-6 to TRBJ2-7, with unresolved D. Trimming removed 0 bases from V and 3 bases from J, with 4 bases in between. CDR3 length equals 12 residues. Germline values: CDR1 SGHDT, CDR2 YYEEEE. The DNA of the CDR3 is TGTGCCAGCAGCTTGGACCGCTACGAGCAGTACTTC. This encodes CASSLDRYEQYF.

V gene TRBV6-5 combines with J gene TRBJ1-3; D perhaps matches TRBD1 (5 bases). The germline gives CDR1 MNHEY, CDR2 SVGAGI. The germline V and J ends were trimmed by 11 bases and 4 bases, with 15 bases remaining between them. The CDR3 loop spans 13 amino acids. CDR3 protein: CAGWGGRGNTIYF. The DNA for the CDR3 is TGTGCCGGATGGGGGGGTAGGGGAAACACCATATATTTT.

The chain uses TRBV5-1 and TRBJ1-4; D gene uncertain. Trimming removed 3 bases from V and 0 bases from J, with 6 bases in between. Germline values: CDR1 SGHRS, CDR2 YFSETQ. CDR3 size: 14 residues. CDR3 nucleotide sequence: TGCGCCAGCAGCTCTACAACAACTAATGAAAAACTGTTTTTT. It translates to CASSSTTTNEKLFF.

This rearrangement joins TRBV30 to TRBJ2-5, with D hard to call. Germline V gene lookup returns CDR1 GTSNPN and CDR2 SVGIG (reference sequence). Trimming removed 1 base at V and 5 bases at J, with 14 bases between. The CDR3 has 14 residues. The CDR3, as DNA: TGTGCCTGGAGTGGGGCGGCAGGTGGTGAGACCCAGTACTTC. As protein: CAWSGAAGGETQYF.

The V and J genes are TRBV11-2 and TRBJ2-3, with D tentatively TRBD1 or TRBD2 (5 bases each). Between the trimmed V and J ends, which lost 1 base and 3 bases, there was a span of 5 bases. Germline loops: CDR1 SGHAT, CDR2 FQNNGV. The CDR3 covers 13 residues. The chain's CDR3 is CASSLGGTDTQYF. CDR3 bases: TGTGCCAGCAGCTTAGGGGGGACAGATACGCAGTATTTT.

The CDR3 sequence is CASNEGDVYNEQFF. In DNA, the CDR3 is TGCGCCAGCAATGAAGGGGACGTCTACAATGAGCAGTTCTTC. The chain employs TRBV10-2 and TRBJ2-1; possibly TRBD1 or TRBD2 for D (5 bases each). The CDR3 is made up of 14 amino acids. Germline lookup yields CDR1 WSHSY and CDR2 SAAADI. Between the trimmed V and J ends, which lost 7 bases and 3 bases, there was a span of 13 bases.

The genes are TRBV20-1 and TRBJ2-1; D is unclear. This CDR3 has 11 residues. Looked up from germline, CDR1 is DFQATT and CDR2 is SNEGSKA (reference sequence). With 6 bases removed from V and 10 bases from J, the gap between germline ends came to 13 bases. CDR3 sequence (DNA): TGCAGTGCGTCCCCGTCGGGCGAGCAGTTCTTC. It encodes CSASPSGEQFF.

In its sample, this clone was seen a few times. J is TRBJ2-1 and V is TRBV7-9; D uncertain. This CDR3 region has 13 residues. The germline gives CDR1 SEHNR, CDR2 FQNEAQ (reference sequence). Trimming shortened V by 4 bases and J by 1 base, and 5 bases separated the two germline ends. This CDR3 reads CASSSESYNEQFF. The CDR3 DNA follows: TGTGCCAGCAGCTCCGAGTCCTACAATGAGCAGTTCTTC.

The chain joins TRBV5-1 to TRBJ2-7, with 13 bases fitting TRBD2. After removal of 4 bases from V and 7 bases from J, the junction contained 14 bases not matched to a gene. Germline CDR1 and CDR2: SGHRS and YFSETQ. The CDR3 has 17 amino acids. The CDR3 spells CASSKGTSGTREWEQYF. The CDR3 bases are TGCGCCAGCAGCAAGGGGACTAGCGGGACAAGGGAATGGGAGCAGTACTTC.

This clone has a single count. The V gene is TRBV28, the J gene TRBJ1-5; 7 bases line up with TRBD1. J gave up 10 bases and V 6 bases, and 9 bases lay outside the gene matches. In germline, CDR1 is MDHEN, CDR2 SYDVKM. The CDR3 spans 13 residues. Here the CDR3 DNA reads TGTGCCAGCAGAGGGACAGATAACCCCCCCCAGCATTTT. Translated: CASRGTDNPPQHF.

This sequence joins TRBV4-3 and TRBJ1-4; D is ambiguous. This CDR3 has 15 residues. Germline CDR1 and CDR2: LGHNA and YSLEER. V was trimmed by 4 bases and J by 7 bases, leaving 16 bases between them. The CDR3 DNA sequence: TGCGCCAGCAGCCCAAGGGCCGGGTGGGGTGAAAAACTGTTTTTT. This encodes CASSPRAGWGEKLFF.

The J gene is TRBJ1-5, the V gene TRBV6-2 or TRBV6-3; the D is unclear. V was clipped by 0 bases and J by 2 bases, with 11 bases between them. Germline values: CDR1 MNHEY, CDR2 SVGEGT. The CDR3 is 16 amino acids. CDR3 loop: CASSYSGGYGNQPQHF. CDR3 in DNA: TGTGCCAGCAGTTACTCGGGCGGGTATGGCAATCAGCCCCAGCATTTT.

V gene TRBV4-3 combines with J gene TRBJ2-1; no reliable D call. The CDR3 is 12 residues long. The germline V and J ends were trimmed by 0 bases and 14 bases, with 11 bases remaining between them. Germline CDR1 and CDR2: LGHNA and YSLEER. This chain's CDR3 is CASSQDGRVKFF. In DNA, the CDR3 is TGCGCCAGCAGCCAAGATGGCCGGGTGAAGTTCTTC.

The rearrangement links TRBV7-2 to TRBJ1-6; D unclear. This CDR3 region has 16 residues. Trimming took 4 bases from V and 9 from J, leaving 19 bases between them. Germline-derived CDR1 and CDR2 are SGHTA and FQGNSA. The CDR3 reads CASSSLGQSTASPLHF. In DNA form, the CDR3 reads TGTGCCAGCAGCTCCCTAGGGCAGTCCACTGCTTCACCCCTCCACTTT. The full variable domain, its missing parts supplied by reference TRBV7-2 and TRBJ1-6, is GAGVSQSPSNKVTEKGKDVELRCDPISGHTALYWYRQSLGQGLEFLIYFQGNSAPDKSGLPSDRFSAERTGGSVSTLTIQRTQQEDSAVYLCASSSLGQSTASPLHFGNGTRLTVT.

The gene calls are TRBV12-3 or TRBV12-4 and TRBJ2-7; D gene uncertain. CDR3 length equals 12 residues. The ends were cut back, 3 bases at V and 6 bases at J, with 9 bases in the middle. CDR3 nucleotides: TGTGCCAGCAGTTTTTCGGTGGGCGAGCAGTACTTC. Translating gives CASSFSVGEQYF.

The chain couples TRBV7-3 to TRBJ2-2; 8 bases fit TRBD2. The CDR3 sequence is 15 residues long. After removal of 4 bases from V and 4 bases from J, the junction contained 5 bases not matched to a gene. Germline V lookup: CDR1 SGHTA, CDR2 FQGTGA. The CDR3 spells CASSSSGPITGELFF. The CDR3 nucleotides are TGTGCCAGCAGCTCTAGCGGGCCGATCACCGGGGAGCTGTTTTTT.

The chain combines TRBV6-5 with TRBJ2-1; D may be TRBD2 (5 bases). Germline loops: CDR1 MNHEY, CDR2 SVGAGI. Trimming took off 7 bases at V and 6 bases at J, with 10 bases between the two ends. The CDR3 sequence is 12 residues long. CDR3 residues: CASTSSGNEQFF. The CDR3 bases are TGTGCCAGCACCTCCAGCGGCAATGAGCAGTTCTTC.

This clone is a singleton in its sample. The gene calls are TRBV6-5 and TRBJ1-2; 8 nucleotides line up with TRBD1. V was pared by 0 bases and J by 7 bases, with 4 bases of the junction left unmatched. This CDR3 spans 14 amino acids. CDR1 MNHEY and CDR2 SVGAGI come from the germline V gene. The CDR3 loop is CASSYSRGRIGYTF. The CDR3, as DNA: TGTGCCAGCAGTTACTCCAGGGGGCGTATTGGCTACACCTTC.

The rearrangement joins TRBV28 to TRBJ2-7; D not resolved. V shed 5 bases and J shed 6 bases, with 11 bases lying between them. CDR1 and CDR2 from the germline V gene are MDHEN and SYDVKM. The CDR3 runs to 12 residues. The CDR3 sequence is CASSPSSPEQYF. The CDR3 DNA reads TGTGCCAGCAGTCCTTCTTCCCCCGAGCAGTACTTC.

V usage is TRBV5-1 and J usage is TRBJ2-5; 9 nucleotides align to TRBD2. V lost 4 bases, J lost 4 bases, and 11 bases stayed unmatched. The CDR3 sequence is 16 residues long. In germline, CDR1 is SGHRS, CDR2 YFSETQ. The CDR3 sequence: CASSPRSAGGPETQYF. CDR3 sequence (DNA): TGCGCCAGCAGCCCCCGATCCGCGGGAGGGCCAGAGACCCAGTACTTC.

The chain employs TRBV9 and TRBJ1-2, with 11 positions matching TRBD1. CDR3 size: 13 residues. Germline assignment: CDR1 SGDLS and CDR2 YYNGEE. J lost 8 bases, V lost 3 bases, and 3 bases had no gene match. CDR3 residues: CASSAGTGGGYTF. The DNA for the CDR3 is TGTGCCAGCAGCGCCGGGACAGGGGGAGGCTACACCTTC. Drawing the rest from reference TRBV9 and TRBJ1-2, the complete variable domain is DSGVTQTPKHLITATGQRVTLRCSPRSGDLSVYWYQQSLDQGLQFLIQYYNGEERAKGNILERFSAQQFPDLHSELNLSSLELGDSALYFCASSAGTGGGYTFGSGTRLTVV.

This sequence joins TRBV7-9 and TRBJ1-1, with D unclear. The CDR3 runs 12 residues. V lost 5 bases and J lost 1, with 5 bases in between. Looked up from germline, CDR1 is SEHNR and CDR2 is FQNEAQ (reference sequence). In DNA form, the CDR3 reads TGTGCCAGCAGCAGGCAGAACACTGAAGCTTTCTTT. Its protein product is CASSRQNTEAFF. Complete variable domain (other parts from reference TRBV7-9 and TRBJ1-1): DTGVSQNPRHKITKRGQNVTFRCDPISEHNRLYWYRQTLGQGPEFLTYFQNEAQLEKSRLLSDRFSAERPKGSFSTLEIQRTEQGDSAMYLCASSRQNTEAFFGQGTRLTVV.

The chain carries TRBV6-1 and TRBJ1-5; D not resolved. Trimming stripped 0 bases from V and 7 bases from J, with 13 bases between. The CDR3 loop spans 15 amino acids. Germline V lookup: CDR1 MNHNS, CDR2 SASEGT. The CDR3, as DNA: TGTGCCAGCAGTGAAGCAGGAGGTGATGAGCAGCCCCAGCATTTT. This sequence encodes CASSEAGGDEQPQHF.

The chain joins TRBV5-1 to TRBJ1-4; D remains ambiguous. The germline V gene has CDR1 SGHRS and CDR2 YFSETQ. The length of the CDR3 is 15 residues. V was shortened by 0 bases and J by 8 bases, with 14 bases between the two germline ends. The CDR3 region is CASSLEWAPFEKLFF. Here the CDR3 DNA reads TGCGCCAGCAGCTTGGAATGGGCCCCTTTCGAAAAACTGTTTTTT.

The chain couples TRBV11-3 to TRBJ2-7, with D possibly matching TRBD2 (6 bases). The CDR3 loop spans 14 amino acids. Deletions cut 3 bases from V and 4 bases from J, with 13 bases between. Germline V gene sequence: CDR1 SGHNT, CDR2 YENEEA. The CDR3 sequence: CASSLRGKRYEQYF. The CDR3 coding sequence is TGTGCCAGCAGCTTGCGCGGGAAGAGGTACGAGCAGTACTTC.

The gene calls are TRBV19 and TRBJ1-2; D ambiguous. Germline V CDR1 and CDR2: LNHDA, SQIVND (reference sequence). The CDR3 runs 14 residues. Trimming removed 6 bases from V and 3 bases from J, with 14 bases in between. CDR3 residues: CASSALNQDYGYTF. The CDR3 coding sequence is TGTGCCAGTAGCGCATTAAACCAGGACTATGGCTACACCTTC.